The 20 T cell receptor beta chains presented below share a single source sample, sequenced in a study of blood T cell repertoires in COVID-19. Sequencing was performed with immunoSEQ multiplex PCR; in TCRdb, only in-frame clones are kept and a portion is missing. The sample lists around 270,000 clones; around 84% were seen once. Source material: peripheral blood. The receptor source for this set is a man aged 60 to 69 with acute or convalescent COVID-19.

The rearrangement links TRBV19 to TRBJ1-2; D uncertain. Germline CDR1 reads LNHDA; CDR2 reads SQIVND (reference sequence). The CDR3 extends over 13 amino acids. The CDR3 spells CSRSKWTSWGYTF. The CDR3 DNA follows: TGTTCCCGTAGTAAGTGGACTTCTTGGGGCTACACCTTC.

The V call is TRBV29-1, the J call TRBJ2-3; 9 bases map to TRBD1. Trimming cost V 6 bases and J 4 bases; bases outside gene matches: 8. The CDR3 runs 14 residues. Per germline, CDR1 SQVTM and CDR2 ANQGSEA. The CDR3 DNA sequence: TGCAGCGTGGTCGGACAGGGGTCGGCAGATACGCAGTATTTT. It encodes CSVVGQGSADTQYF.

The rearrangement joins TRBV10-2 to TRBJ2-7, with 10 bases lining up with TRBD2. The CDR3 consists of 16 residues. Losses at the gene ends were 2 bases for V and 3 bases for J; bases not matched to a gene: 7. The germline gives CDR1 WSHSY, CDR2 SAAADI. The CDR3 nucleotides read TGCGCCAGCAGTGAGGGTTGGCTAGCGGGGGTCTACGAGCAGTACTTC. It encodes CASSEGWLAGVYEQYF.

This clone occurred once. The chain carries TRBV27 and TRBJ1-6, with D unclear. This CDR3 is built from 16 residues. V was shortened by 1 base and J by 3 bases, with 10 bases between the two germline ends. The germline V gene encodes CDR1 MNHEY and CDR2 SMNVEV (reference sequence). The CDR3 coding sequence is TGTGCCAGCAGTTTATACAGCTACGTCTATAATTCACCCCTCCACTTT. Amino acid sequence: CASSLYSYVYNSPLHF.

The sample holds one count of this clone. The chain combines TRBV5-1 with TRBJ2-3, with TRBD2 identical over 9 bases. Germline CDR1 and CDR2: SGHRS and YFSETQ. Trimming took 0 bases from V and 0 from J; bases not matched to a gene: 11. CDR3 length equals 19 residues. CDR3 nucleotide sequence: TGCGCCAGCAGCTTGGTTCTCGTGCCTAGCGGGGTTAGCACAGATACGCAGTATTTT. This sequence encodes CASSLVLVPSGVSTDTQYF.

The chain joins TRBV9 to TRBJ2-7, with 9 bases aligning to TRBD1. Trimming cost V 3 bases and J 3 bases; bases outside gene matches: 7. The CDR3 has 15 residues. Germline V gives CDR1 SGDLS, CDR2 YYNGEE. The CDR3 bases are TGTGCCAGCAGCGCGACCGGGACAGGGTACTACGAGCAGTACTTC. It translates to CASSATGTGYYEQYF.

The CDR3 loop is CASSWGTGGGFF. In DNA form, the CDR3 reads TGTGCCAGCAGCTGGGGTACAGGGGGCGGCTTCTTC. The chain links TRBV5-6 to TRBJ2-1, with TRBD1 identical over 9 bases. Germline loops: CDR1 SGHDT, CDR2 YYEEEE. The V gene end was trimmed by 3 bases and the J gene end by 16 bases; junction bases not matched to a gene: 8. There are 12 residues in the CDR3.

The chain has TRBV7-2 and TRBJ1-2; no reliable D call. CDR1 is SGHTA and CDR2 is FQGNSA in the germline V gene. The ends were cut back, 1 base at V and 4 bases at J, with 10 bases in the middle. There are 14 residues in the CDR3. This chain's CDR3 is CASSLVVVGYGYTF. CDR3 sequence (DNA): TGTGCCAGCAGCTTAGTAGTCGTTGGCTATGGCTACACCTTC. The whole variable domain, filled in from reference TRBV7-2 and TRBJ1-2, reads GAGVSQSPSNKVTEKGKDVELRCDPISGHTALYWYRQSLGQGLEFLIYFQGNSAPDKSGLPSDRFSAERTGGSVSTLTIQRTQQEDSAVYLCASSLVVVGYGYTFGSGTRLTVV.

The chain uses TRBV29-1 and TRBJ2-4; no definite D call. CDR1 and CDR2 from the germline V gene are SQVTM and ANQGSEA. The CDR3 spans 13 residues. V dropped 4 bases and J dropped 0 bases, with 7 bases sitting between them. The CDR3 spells CSVVDLAKNIQYF. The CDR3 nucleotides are TGCAGCGTTGTAGACTTAGCCAAAAACATTCAGTACTTC. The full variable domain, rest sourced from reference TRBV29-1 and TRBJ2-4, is SAVISQKPSRDICQRGTSLTIQCQVDSQVTMMFWYRQQPGQSLTLIATANQGSEATYESGFVIDKFPISRPNLTFSTLTVSNMSPEDSSIYLCSVVDLAKNIQYFGAGTRLSVL.

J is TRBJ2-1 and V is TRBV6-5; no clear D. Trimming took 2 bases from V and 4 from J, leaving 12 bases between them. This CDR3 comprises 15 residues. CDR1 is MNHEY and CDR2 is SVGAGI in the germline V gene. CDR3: CASSYQESLYNEQFF. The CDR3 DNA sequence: TGTGCCAGCAGTTACCAGGAAAGTCTATACAATGAGCAGTTCTTC.

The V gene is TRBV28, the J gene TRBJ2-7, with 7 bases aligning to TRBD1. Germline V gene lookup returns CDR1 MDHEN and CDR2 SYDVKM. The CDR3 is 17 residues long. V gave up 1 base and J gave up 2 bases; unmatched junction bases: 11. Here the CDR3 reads CASSLFGAGGRTYEQYF. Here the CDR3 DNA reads TGTGCCAGCAGTTTATTTGGCGCAGGGGGAAGGACCTACGAGCAGTACTTC.

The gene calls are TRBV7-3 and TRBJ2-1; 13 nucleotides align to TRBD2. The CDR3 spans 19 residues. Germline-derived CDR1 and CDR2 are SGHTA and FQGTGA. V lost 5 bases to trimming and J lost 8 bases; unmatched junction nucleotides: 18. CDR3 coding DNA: TGTGCCAGCAGCCCAGACGGACTAGCGGGAGCAAATGGGGTGTATGAGCAGTTCTTC. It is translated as CASSPDGLAGANGVYEQFF.

The CDR3 protein is CASSPGSRGGRDTQYF. The CDR3 bases are TGCGCCAGCAGCCCCGGGTCGCGGGGGGGCCGGGATACGCAGTATTTT. The chain is built from TRBV5-1 and TRBJ2-3; 9 bases are shared with TRBD2. The length of the CDR3 is 16 residues. The junction had 12 bases not matched to a gene; V was cut back by 4 bases and J by 6 bases. The germline CDR1 and CDR2 sequences are SGHRS and YFSETQ.

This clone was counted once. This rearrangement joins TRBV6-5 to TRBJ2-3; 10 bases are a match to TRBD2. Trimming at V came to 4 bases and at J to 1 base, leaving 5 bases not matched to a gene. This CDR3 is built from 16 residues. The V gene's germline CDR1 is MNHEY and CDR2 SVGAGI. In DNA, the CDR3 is TGTGCCAGCAGTTCCACTCTAGCGGGGGGCACAGATACGCAGTATTTT. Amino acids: CASSSTLAGGTDTQYF.

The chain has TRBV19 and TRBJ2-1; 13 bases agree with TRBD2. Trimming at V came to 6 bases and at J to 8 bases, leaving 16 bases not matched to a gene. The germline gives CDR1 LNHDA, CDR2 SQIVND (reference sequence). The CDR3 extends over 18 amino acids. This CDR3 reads CASRKTSGRRLTTHEQFF. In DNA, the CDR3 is TGTGCCAGTAGAAAGACTAGCGGGAGGCGACTTACTACCCATGAGCAGTTCTTC.

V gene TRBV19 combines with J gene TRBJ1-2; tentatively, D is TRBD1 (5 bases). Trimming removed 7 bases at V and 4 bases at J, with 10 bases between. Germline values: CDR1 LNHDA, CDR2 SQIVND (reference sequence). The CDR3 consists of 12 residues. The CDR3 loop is CASTGTRYGYTF. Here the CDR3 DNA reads TGTGCCAGTACCGGGACTCGCTATGGCTACACCTTC. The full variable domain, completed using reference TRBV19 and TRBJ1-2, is DGGITQSPKYLFRKEGQNVTLSCEQNLNHDAMYWYRQDPGQGLRLIYYSQIVNDFQKGDIAEGYSVSREKKESFPLTVTSAQKNPTAFYLCASTGTRYGYTFGSGTRLTVV.

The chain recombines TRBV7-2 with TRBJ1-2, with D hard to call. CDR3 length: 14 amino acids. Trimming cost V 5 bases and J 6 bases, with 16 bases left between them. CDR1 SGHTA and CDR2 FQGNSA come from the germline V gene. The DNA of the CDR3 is TGTGCCAGCAGCCCCCCCCTTGCCGGGAATGGCTACACCTTC. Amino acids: CASSPPLAGNGYTF.

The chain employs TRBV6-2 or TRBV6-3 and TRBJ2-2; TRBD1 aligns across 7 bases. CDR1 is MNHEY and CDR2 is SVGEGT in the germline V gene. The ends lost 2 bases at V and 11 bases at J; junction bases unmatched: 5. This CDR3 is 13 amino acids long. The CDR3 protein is CASSYLDRLELFF. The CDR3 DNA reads TGTGCCAGCAGTTACCTGGACAGGTTAGAGCTGTTTTTT.

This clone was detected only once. CDR3 loop: CASSQGPDSFYGYTF. CDR3 DNA: TGTGCCAGCTCACAAGGGCCGGACAGTTTTTATGGCTACACCTTC. The chain is built from TRBV18 and TRBJ1-2; D possibly corresponds to TRBD1 (6 bases). CDR1 KGHSH and CDR2 LQKENI come from the germline V gene. Trimming left V 4 bases short and J 5 bases short, with 17 bases between. The CDR3 has 15 amino acids.

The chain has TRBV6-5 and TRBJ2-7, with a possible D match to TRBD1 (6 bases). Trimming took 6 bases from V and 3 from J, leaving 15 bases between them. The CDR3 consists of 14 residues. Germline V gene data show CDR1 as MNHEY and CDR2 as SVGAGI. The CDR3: CASRTSGTYYEQYF. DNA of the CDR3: TGTGCCAGCAGAACGTCGGGGACATACTACGAGCAGTACTTC.